The entry below gives a single TCR beta chain sequence along with its context. No antigen is known for it. Base qualities are not at hand, and no much larger clone is one base apart. The library was produced with 5' RACE. The reads were generated on a NextSeq 500. To correct for sequencing error and PCR bias, the TCR library protocol tagged individual cDNA molecules with unique molecular identifiers. Both TCR alpha and beta chains were sequenced, and tight co-correlation was observed between alpha and beta sequence abundances in each sample. Concerning the study's data processing: Decombinator V4 was used to annotate TCR sequences for V gene, J gene and CDR3. Expanded TCRs were defined as changing significantly between any two time points under a Poisson model with p below 0.0001. Abundances of TCRs were expressed as counts per million after normalisation to the total number of TCRs sequenced in each sample. TRAV1-2 paired with TRAJ12, TRAJ20 or TRAJ33 defined MAIT TCRs, while TRAV10 paired with TRAJ18 defined iNKT TCRs. VDJdb, accessed on 1 November 2021, was searched for TCRs annotated for CMV, EBV and SARS-CoV-2, and TCRs annotated for more than one antigen were excluded. Starting from the raw public reads, TCRdb applied fastp trimming at Q25, assembled clones with MiXCR and retained in-frame beta chains. Merged by CDR3 protein, the rows form single entries marked with the most common genes and DNA. The V and J calls, along with clone size, are taken from TCRdb and not from the paper's own processing. Within this sample are some 98,000 distinct CDR3 sequences, with 9.5% to 11% of them counted one time only. The top ten clones comprise around 4.7% of the sample.

This was a case-control study nested in a cohort of healthcare workers in London, UK, who had nasopharyngeal swab PCR tests and blood samples taken every week. Healthcare workers were recruited between 23 and 31 March 2020, during the week of the UK lockdown, and were followed weekly for up to roughly 16 weeks. Its CDR3 holds 14 amino acids, cysteine through phenylalanine. Just the 42-base CDR3 DNA is kept, in frame starting at base 1. Based on the germline V gene (reference sequence), the CDR1 and CDR2 sequences are MNHEY and SMNVEV. Trimmed from V: 2 bases; trimmed from J: 6 bases; junction bases lacking a gene match: 7. This sample was taken from a study of early T cells in non-severe SARS-CoV-2 infection (dated by TCRdb to the early 2020s). Turning to the overall study: Bulk RNA from unsorted whole blood was used for TCR sequencing, so alpha and beta chains could not be paired. Paper-wide results and their limitations: VDJdb matching was skewed toward anti-spike CD8 responses and likely underestimated virus-specific expansions by missing private and CD4 specificities.

The receptor chain draws on TRBV27 and TRBJ2-7; a stretch of 7 junction bases matches TRBD2. The sequenced sample was whole blood. The receptor was isolated from an adult who was a healthcare worker with PCR-confirmed SARS-CoV-2 infection or an uninfected control (not recorded which). The nucleotide sequence is TGTGCCAGCAGTTTAAACGCGGGAGCGGGCGAGCAGTACTTC. It is translated as CASSLNAGAGEQYF.